Listed below are T cell receptor beta chains from one sample, sequenced in a study of cytotoxic CD8 clonotypes in ibrutinib-treated CLL. Sequencing used immunoSEQ multiplex PCR; TCRdb keeps in-frame clones, though not all of them. In the table there are some 46,000 clones, 60% to 75% of which are singletons. Material: PBMCs, obtained after 12 months of ibrutinib treatment. The receptors were sampled from a human donor with chronic lymphocytic leukemia. Both conserved end residues are part of each CDR3. The D gene is left open where the match is weak. The size field is filled for only some rows; it gives once, few, many or a size class.

CASRPRTGPTTTSYEQYF	TGTGCCAGTAGGCCAAGGACAGGGCCCACTACTACTAGCTACGAGCAGTACTTC	TRBJ2-7	once	TRBD1	TRBV19
CASRGTEGYLPQYF	TGTGCCAGCAGGGGAACGGAGGGATACTTACCCCAGTACTTC	TRBJ2-5	.	.	TRBV6-6
CAWSVAQETQYF	TGTGCCTGGAGTGTAGCCCAAGAGACCCAGTACTTC	TRBJ2-5	few	.	TRBV30
CASSLEQGFTPQHF	TGTGCCAGCAGCTTAGAACAGGGGTTTACGCCCCAGCATTTT	TRBJ1-5	few	TRBD1	TRBV7-2
CASSPWGDAKNIQYF	TGTGCCAGCAGCCCCTGGGGGGATGCCAAAAACATTCAGTACTTC	TRBJ2-4	.	.	TRBV2
CASSVGARGNNEQFF	TGTGCCAGCAGCGTAGGAGCGCGGGGAAACAATGAGCAGTTCTTC	TRBJ2-1	.	.	TRBV9
CASSLLQETQYF	TGTGCCAGCAGTTTACTCCAAGAGACCCAGTACTTC	TRBJ2-5	.	.	TRBV27
CASTRGGGPGPQHF	TGTGCCTCAACCCGGGGGGGAGGGCCGGGGCCCCAGCATTTT	TRBJ1-5	.	.	TRBV6-5
CASSSKESNQPQHF	TGTGCCAGCTCTTCTAAGGAGAGCAATCAGCCCCAGCATTTT	TRBJ1-5	.	.	TRBV18
CASSIAPLSILSNEQFF	TGTGCCAGTAGTATAGCCCCCTTGAGCATCCTGTCCAATGAGCAGTTCTTC	TRBJ2-1	.	.	TRBV19
CASSFPPGYEQFF	TGTGCCAGCAGCTTCCCACCTGGGTATGAGCAGTTCTTC	TRBJ2-1	.	.	TRBV7-9
CASSVKPGPPPGYTF	TGTGCCAGCAGCGTAAAACCGGGACCGCCTCCTGGCTACACCTTC	TRBJ1-2	.	.	TRBV9
CASSRGGRGLDYGYTF	TGTGCCAGCAGCCGCGGGGGCAGGGGGCTTGACTATGGCTACACCTTC	TRBJ1-2	once	TRBD1	TRBV27
CSVAPRGADTQYF	TGCAGCGTTGCCCCTCGGGGAGCGGATACGCAGTATTTT	TRBJ2-3	.	.	TRBV29-1
CASSQVGFSSYNEQFF	TGTGCCAGCAGCCAAGTGGGGTTTAGCTCCTACAATGAGCAGTTCTTC	TRBJ2-1	.	.	TRBV4-2
CASSLIGRYRGNTIYF	TGTGCCAGCAGTTTAATTGGGCGTTATCGAGGAAACACCATATATTTT	TRBJ1-3	.	.	TRBV28
CAWSVMVTDTQYF	TGTGCCTGGAGTGTCATGGTCACAGATACGCAGTATTTT	TRBJ2-3	.	.	TRBV30
CASSPRQALSYEQYF	TGTGCCAGCAGTCCCCGACAGGCCCTTTCCTACGAGCAGTACTTC	TRBJ2-7	few	.	TRBV28
CASSKDGGGQGYTEAFF	TGTGCCAGCAGCAAAGATGGAGGAGGACAGGGGTACACTGAAGCTTTCTTT	TRBJ1-1	.	.	TRBV21-1
CASSQDKGAGETQYF	TGCGCCAGCAGCCAAGATAAGGGGGCGGGAGAGACCCAGTACTTC	TRBJ2-5	.	TRBD1	TRBV4-3
CASSTMVGRANYGYTF	TGTGCCAGTAGTACCATGGTAGGACGGGCTAACTATGGCTACACCTTC	TRBJ1-2	.	.	TRBV19
CASSEAGGKTQYF	TGTGCCAGCAGTGAAGCAGGAGGGAAAACGCAGTATTTT	TRBJ2-3	.	.	TRBV6-1